A single TCR beta chain is shown here with its context. As yet, its antigen is unknown. CDR3 length: 15 amino acids. Germline V gives CDR1 SGHTA, CDR2 FQGNSA. The V gene end was trimmed by 4 bases and the J gene end by 5 bases; junction bases not matched to a gene: 4. Unique molecular identifiers were incorporated during preparation of the TCRbeta library. TCRdb processed the PCR reads anew with MiXCR; each CDR3 protein has one entry. Among 440,000 or so distinct CDR3 sequences listed, around two fifths were seen once. This sample is drawn from a study of T-cell reconstitution after alpha-beta-depleted transplantation in children. Study-level results: Among T cells one year after transplant, newly produced cells accounted for most counts and diversity. Several hundred rapidly expanded clones from non-depleted graft cells reportedly supplied alpha-beta T cells about two months post-transplant. The origin of high day-60 TCRbeta diversity in some patients lay in surviving recipient T cells and thymic progenitors.

The genes are TRBV7-2 and TRBJ2-1, with 11 bases that match TRBD2. The receptor was derived from a girl aged 2 to 10 with aplastic anemia, due to receive a stem cell transplant. Specimen: PBMCs, collected before TCRalphabeta/CD19-depleted stem cell transplant. CDR3 coding DNA: TGTGCCAGCAGCTCGCCGGGACTAGCGGACAATGAGCAGTTCTTC. Translating gives CASSSPGLADNEQFF.